The sequence of this T cell receptor (beta chain) was determined in a study of blood T cell repertoires in COVID-19. Across the whole study: Samples of COVID-19 (acute and convalescent) were obtained from the United States, Italy and Spain. In each case, the material was cDNA or gDNA derived from T cells, B-cell-depleted T cells, or PBMCs.

V dropped 4 bases and J dropped 12; count of bases not matched to a gene: 3. From germline, CDR1 is LGHDT and CDR2 YNNKEL (reference sequence). CDR3 length: 11 amino acids. Source study methods: Reference gene primer amplification yielded estimated nucleated cell counts. Using immunoSEQ multiplex PCR, the repertoire was profiled, and TCRdb retains in-frame clones only, with some absent. V and J calls and clone size are those listed in that table; D and trimming were worked out from the DNA. Among about 110,000 clones listed, 60% to 85% were seen once. The source material was peripheral blood. The receptor was isolated from a woman between 40 and 50 years old with acute or convalescent COVID-19. V usage is TRBV3-1 (or the pseudogene TRBV3-2) and J usage is TRBJ2-1, with TRBD1 identical over 7 bases. The CDR3 sequence: CASSLGQTQFF. The CDR3 DNA follows: TGTGCCAGCAGCCTGGGACAGACGCAGTTCTTC.